This TCR beta chain emerged from a study of T cell repertoires in cytomegalovirus infection (dated by TCRdb to the late 2010s). Turning to the overall study: Recently identified HLA-C-restricted CMV epitopes, whose presentation resists viral immunomodulation, were targeted by peptide stimulations together with well-studied HLA-B-restricted epitopes. The HLA type of each donor mattered for the analysis, because public TCR beta signatures pointed to carriage of CMV infection along with the matching HLA type. What the study reported, not specific to this receptor: Carriers of CMV infection plus the relevant HLA type were discriminated by the cumulative frequency of public TCR beta family members in the study cohort and in an independent roughly 400-donor cohort. The ex vivo response was dominated by HLA-C-restricted CMV-specific TCR beta clonotypes, and the single most frequent clonotype in two of eight donors was supplied by these HLA-C-restricted clonotypes.

Sequenced on an Illumina HiSeq 1500. In TCRdb, the public reads were trimmed at Q25 with fastp and aligned with MiXCR, with productive beta chains retained. Each entry is one CDR3 protein sequence, shown with its most common DNA and genes. This sample gives a few hundred thousand distinct CDR3 sequences in total; about 39% of them show up just once. The top ten constitute 48% of the sample. With respect to this clonotype: Its antigen specificity is not known. No base-level quality is on record; no much larger clone is a single base apart.

A distance of 5 bases separates the germline ends of V and J, which lose 5 bases and 0 bases respectively. Based on the germline V gene (reference sequence), the CDR1 and CDR2 sequences are LNHDA and SQIVND. Spanning cysteine to phenylalanine, the CDR3 consists of 14 amino acids. Only the CDR3 DNA is retained, 42 bases long and in frame from the first base. The sample's treatment or condition label, in plain terms: in vitro stimulation with specific CMV peptide epitopes to enrich CMV-specific T cells. The source of this sequence is a human donor in good health (CMV status not recorded). Some clones in this sample may be carry-over from other donors' samples. This sample comprised cultured PBMCs, obtained from culture after CMV antigen stimulation. This sequence uses TRBV19 and TRBJ1-6; the D gene remains uncertain. CDR3 loop: CASSDRSYNSPLHF. The sequence in DNA is TGTGCCAGTAGTGACCGCTCCTATAATTCACCCCTCCACTTT. Supplemented by the reference TRBV19 and TRBJ1-6 proteins around the CDR3, the complete variable domain is DGGITQSPKYLFRKEGQNVTLSCEQNLNHDAMYWYRQDPGQGLRLIYYSQIVNDFQKGDIAEGYSVSREKKESFPLTVTSAQKNPTAFYLCASSDRSYNSPLHFGNGTRLTVT.